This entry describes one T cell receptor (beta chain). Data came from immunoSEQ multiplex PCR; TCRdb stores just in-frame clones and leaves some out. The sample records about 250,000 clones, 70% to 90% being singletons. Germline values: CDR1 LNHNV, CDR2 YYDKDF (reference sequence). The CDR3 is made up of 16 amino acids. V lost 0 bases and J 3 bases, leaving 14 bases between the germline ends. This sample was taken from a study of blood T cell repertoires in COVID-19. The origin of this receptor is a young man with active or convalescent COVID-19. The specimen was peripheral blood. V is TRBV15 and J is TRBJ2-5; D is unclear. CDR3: CATSRDNLRTKETQYF. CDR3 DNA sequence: TGTGCCACCAGCAGAGACAACCTGCGAACCAAAGAGACCCAGTACTTC.